These 11 T cell receptor beta chains were sequenced from one sample in a study of Graves' ophthalmopathy and Graves' hyperthyroidism listed by TCRdb under 2018. TCRdb names Illumina HiSeq 2000 as the instrument used. For repertoire sequencing, the TCR beta CDR3 regions were amplified from RNA transcripts. The first round was an RT-PCR using HTBI primers with the Qiagen OneStep RT-PCR kit, and this first round was followed by a second-round multiplex PCR, then size selection and purification. In TCRdb, the public reads were trimmed at Q25 with fastp and aligned with MiXCR, with productive beta chains retained. Under each unique CDR3 protein, matching rows form one entry showing the most common genes and DNA. For this sample the table gives around 470,000 distinct CDR3 sequences, of which about an eighth were detected only once. Clones ranked in the top ten supply approximately 9.8% of the sample.

What was sequenced was blood. The receptors stem from a woman aged 25 to 39 with Graves' ophthalmopathy. Donor details come from another sample of the same person, matched by shared clones.

Many counts were recorded for this clonotype. This chain's CDR3 is CASSLGGGGETQYF. The CDR3 DNA follows: TGTGCCAGCAGTCTCGGGGGGGGAGGAGAGACCCAGTACTTC. J is TRBJ2-5 and V is TRBV12-3 or TRBV12-4; 8 nucleotides line up with TRBD2. The ends lost 5 bases at V and 4 bases at J; junction bases unmatched: 6. This CDR3 is 14 amino acids long.

There are many counts of this clonotype. One junction end disagrees with the germline gene, perhaps due to a read error. The chain links TRBV12-3 or TRBV12-4 to TRBJ2-4, with D maybe TRBD2 (5 bases). This CDR3 is built from 13 residues. Here the CDR3 DNA reads TGTGCCAGCAGTCAACGGAGGTTGAACATTAAGTACTTC. Its translation: CASSQRRLNIKYF.

This clonotype was seen many times. The rearrangement joins TRBV28 to TRBJ2-7, with D perhaps assigned TRBD1 or TRBD2 (5 bases each). V lost 11 bases and J 5 bases, leaving 25 bases between the germline ends. CDR1 is MDHEN, CDR2 SYDVKM, per germline. The CDR3 is 15 amino acids. The CDR3 is CAGSTGQGDIHEQYF. The CDR3 region has the DNA TGTGCCGGATCAACGGGGCAGGGCGATATCCACGAGCAGTACTTC.

This rearrangement joins TRBV7-9 to TRBJ1-1; D is undetermined. V lost 7 bases, J lost 0 bases, and 15 bases lay in between. The CDR3 consists of 15 residues. CDR1 and CDR2 (germline): SEHNR, FQNEAQ (reference sequence). The DNA of the CDR3 is TGTGCCAGCAACCCTGTAGGAGGGATGAACACTGAAGCTTTCTTT. Translated: CASNPVGGMNTEAFF. Together with reference TRBV7-9 and TRBJ1-1, the CDR3 gives the full variable domain: DTGVSQNPRHKITKRGQNVTFRCDPISEHNRLYWYRQTLGQGPEFLTYFQNEAQLEKSRLLSDRFSAERPKGSFSTLEIQRTEQGDSAMYLCASNPVGGMNTEAFFGQGTRLTVV.

The V call is TRBV7-3, the J call TRBJ2-2, with 12 bases fitting TRBD1. The CDR3 runs to 17 residues. Germline lookup yields CDR1 SGHTA and CDR2 FQGTGA. J gave up 4 bases and V 6 bases, and 9 bases lay outside the gene matches. CDR3 region: CASSLFGTGGTTGELFF. CDR3 DNA: TGTGCCAGCAGTTTATTCGGGACAGGGGGCACCACCGGGGAGCTGTTTTTT.

Note on this clonotype: This sequence may be a read error, since a much larger clone differs from it by one base. The chain is built from TRBV24-1 and TRBJ2-2; 8 nucleotides match TRBD1. Germline V gene data show CDR1 as KGHDR and CDR2 as SFDVKD. The CDR3 totals 14 residues. J lost 4 bases, V lost 3 bases, and 0 bases had no gene match. CDR3 sequence (DNA): TGTGCCACCAGTGATGACAGGGGCACCGGGGAGCTGTTTTTT. Translating gives CATSDDRGTGELFF.

This clonotype was recorded at least ten times. The gene calls are TRBV4-1 and TRBJ2-5, with D tentatively TRBD1 or TRBD2 (5 bases each). Trimming stripped 3 bases from V and 5 bases from J, with 13 bases between. Per germline, CDR1 MGHRA and CDR2 YSYEKL. CDR3 length equals 14 residues. CDR3 nucleotides: TGCGCCAGCAGCCACGGTTGGGGGTTGGAGACCCAGTACTTC. It encodes CASSHGWGLETQYF.

The table lists this clonotype with many counts. This rearrangement joins TRBV11-2 to TRBJ2-7, with TRBD2 identical over 8 bases. The CDR3 has 15 residues. CDR1 and CDR2 (germline): SGHAT, FQNNGV. Trimming removed 6 bases from V and 1 base from J; junction bases left unmatched: 8. In DNA form, the CDR3 reads TGTGCCAGCAGGGCCCGGACGGGAGGGTCCTACGAGCAGTACTTC. Its translation: CASRARTGGSYEQYF. Together with reference TRBV11-2 and TRBJ2-7, the CDR3 gives the full variable domain: EAGVAQSPRYKIIEKRQSVAFWCNPISGHATLYWYQQILGQGPKLLIQFQNNGVVDDSQLPKDRFSAERLKGVDSTLKIQPAKLEDSAVYLCASRARTGGSYEQYFGPGTRLTVT.

This clonotype was picked up many times. V usage is TRBV30 and J usage is TRBJ2-7; D gene ambiguous. The V end was cut by 0 bases, the J end by 9 bases, with 18 bases between. The CDR3 loop spans 14 amino acids. Germline CDR1 reads GTSNPN; CDR2 reads SVGIG (reference sequence). The CDR3 sequence is CAWSVGDSSWGQYF. DNA of the CDR3: TGTGCCTGGAGTGTCGGAGACTCCTCCTGGGGGCAGTACTTC.

This clonotype was recorded many times. This chain joins TRBV20-1 and TRBJ1-5; no reliable D call. The CDR3 runs 14 residues. Germline CDR1 reads DFQATT; CDR2 reads SNEGSKA (reference sequence). With 2 bases removed from V and 4 bases from J, the gap between germline ends came to 12 bases. Here the CDR3 reads CSARLPRLNQPQHF. For the CDR3, the DNA is TGCAGTGCTAGACTGCCCAGGCTGAATCAGCCCCAGCATTTT.

This chain joins TRBV6-1 and TRBJ2-7; 10 bases fit TRBD1. With 7 bases clipped from V and 6 bases from J, the junction kept 9 bases outside the gene matches. Germline CDR1 and CDR2: MNHNS and SASEGT. CDR3 length: 14 residues. The CDR3 DNA sequence: TGTGCCAGCACCACCGGGGACAGGGGAGTCGAGCAGTACTTC. Amino acids: CASTTGDRGVEQYF.